This T cell receptor beta chain was captured by sequencing in a study of chemoradiotherapy in HPV16-positive cancers. Study-level findings and limits: During treatment, candidate HPV-specific clones and E7-related motifs expanded in tumor.

Method: immunoSEQ multiplex PCR; TCRdb's copy keeps in-frame clones and lacks some. The sample records about 12,000 clones, 70% to 80% being singletons. Repeated repertoire sampling spanned the course of chemoradiotherapy. Points on this clone: As yet, its antigen is unknown.

The CDR3 loop spans 15 amino acids. Trimming shortened V by 0 bases and J by 5 bases, and 13 bases separated the two germline ends. The germline V gene has CDR1 SGHTA and CDR2 FQGNSA. This receptor was taken from a human donor with HPV-associated anogenital cancer. Sampling took place from a patient who underwent chemoradiotherapy. This chain connects TRBV7-2 to TRBJ2-5; weak D call: TRBD2 (6 bases). The CDR3 nucleotides read TGTGCCAGCAGCTTAGCGGGGGGAAGTTGGGAGACCCAGTACTTC. Residues: CASSLAGGSWETQYF. Using reference TRBV7-2 and TRBJ2-5 for the parts outside the CDR3, the full variable domain is GAGVSQSPSNKVTEKGKDVELRCDPISGHTALYWYRQSLGQGLEFLIYFQGNSAPDKSGLPSDRFSAERTGGSVSTLTIQRTQQEDSAVYLCASSLAGGSWETQYFGPGTRLLVL.